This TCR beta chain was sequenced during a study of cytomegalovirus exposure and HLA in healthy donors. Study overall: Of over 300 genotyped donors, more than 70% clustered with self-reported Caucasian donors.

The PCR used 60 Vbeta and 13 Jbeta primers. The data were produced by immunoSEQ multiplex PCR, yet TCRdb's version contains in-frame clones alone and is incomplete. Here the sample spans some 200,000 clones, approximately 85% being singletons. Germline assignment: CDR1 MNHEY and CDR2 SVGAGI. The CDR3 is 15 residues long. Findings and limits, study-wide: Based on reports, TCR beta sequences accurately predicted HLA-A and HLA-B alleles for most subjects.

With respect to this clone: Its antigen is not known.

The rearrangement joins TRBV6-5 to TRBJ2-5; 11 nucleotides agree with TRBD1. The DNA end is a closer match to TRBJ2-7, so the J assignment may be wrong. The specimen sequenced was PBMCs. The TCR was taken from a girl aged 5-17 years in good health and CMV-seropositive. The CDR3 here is CASSYPGQGAYEQYF. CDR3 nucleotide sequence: TGTGCCAGCAGTTACCCGGGACAGGGGGCCTACGAGCAGTACTTC.